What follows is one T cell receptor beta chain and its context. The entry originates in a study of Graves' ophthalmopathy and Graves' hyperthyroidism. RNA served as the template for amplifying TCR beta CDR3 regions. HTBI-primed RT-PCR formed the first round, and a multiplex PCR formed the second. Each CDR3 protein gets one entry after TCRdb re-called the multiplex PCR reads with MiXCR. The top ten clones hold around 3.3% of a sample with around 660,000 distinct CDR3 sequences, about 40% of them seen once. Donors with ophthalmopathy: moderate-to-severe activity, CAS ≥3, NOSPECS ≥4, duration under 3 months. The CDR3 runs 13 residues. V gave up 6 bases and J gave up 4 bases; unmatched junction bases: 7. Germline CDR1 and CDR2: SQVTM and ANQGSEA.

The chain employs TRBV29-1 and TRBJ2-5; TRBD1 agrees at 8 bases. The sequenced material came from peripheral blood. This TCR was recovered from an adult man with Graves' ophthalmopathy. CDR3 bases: TGCAGCGTCGGACAGGGAAGGACAGAGACCCAGTACTTC. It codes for CSVGQGRTETQYF.